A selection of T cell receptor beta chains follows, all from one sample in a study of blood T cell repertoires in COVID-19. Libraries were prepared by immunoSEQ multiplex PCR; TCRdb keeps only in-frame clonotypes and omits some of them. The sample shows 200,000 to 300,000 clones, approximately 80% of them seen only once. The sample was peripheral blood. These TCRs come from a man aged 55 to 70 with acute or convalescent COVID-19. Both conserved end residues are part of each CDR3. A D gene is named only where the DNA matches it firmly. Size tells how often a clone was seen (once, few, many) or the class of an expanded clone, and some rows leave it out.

CAWKSGFTLHF | TGTGCCTGGAAGTCGGGATTCACCCTCCACTTT | - | TRBJ1-6 | TRBV30 | -
CASSYAGLDEQFF | TGTGCCAGCAGTTACGCTGGACTCGATGAGCAGTTCTTC | - | TRBJ2-1 | TRBV6-5 | -
CASSSRDSYTDTQYF | TGCGCCAGCAGCTCCCGGGACTCTTACACAGATACGCAGTATTTT | - | TRBJ2-3 | TRBV5-1 | -
CASSKGLAGGFDSYEQYF | TGTGCCAGCAGCAAGGGACTAGCGGGTGGTTTCGACTCCTACGAGCAGTACTTC | - | TRBJ2-7 | TRBV21-1 | -
CASGPAAGALVPYTF | TGTGCCAGCGGTCCCGCGGCAGGGGCATTGGTCCCCTACACCTTC | - | TRBJ1-2 | TRBV5-6 | -
CASSPQYTNAFF | TGTGCCAGCAGCCCGCAATACACCAATGCTTTCTTT | once | TRBJ1-1 | TRBV13 | -
CSSQQNTEAFF | TGCAGCTCACAACAGAACACTGAAGCTTTCTTT | - | TRBJ1-1 | TRBV29-1 | -
CASRSDPYEQYF | TGTGCCAGCAGATCAGATCCGTACGAGCAGTACTTC | - | TRBJ2-7 | TRBV6-5 | -
CASSIQGWTSGYTF | TGTGCCAGCAGTATTCAGGGGTGGACCAGCGGCTACACCTTC | - | TRBJ1-2 | TRBV28 | -
CASSRSGTGNTGELFF | TGTGCCAGCAGCCGCTCGGGGACAGGGAACACCGGGGAGCTGTTTTTT | - | TRBJ2-2 | TRBV7-3 | TRBD1
CASTDPGLAGGNIQYF | TGTGCCAGCACGGATCCGGGACTAGCGGGAGGAAACATTCAGTACTTC | - | TRBJ2-4 | TRBV2 | TRBD2
CASSYSGRQPQHF | TGTGCCAGCAGTTACTCGGGGCGTCAGCCCCAGCATTTT | many | TRBJ1-5 | TRBV6-2/TRBV6-3 | -
CASSGSSGPDTQYF | TGTGCCAGCAGCGGATCTAGCGGCCCAGATACGCAGTATTTT | - | TRBJ2-3 | TRBV9 | TRBD2
CASSEPGQGRGLFF | TGTGCCAGCAGTGAACCGGGACAGGGGAGAGGGCTGTTTTTT | - | TRBJ1-4 | TRBV2 | TRBD1
CASSLGPTGGSGYTF | TGTGCCAGCAGCTTAGGACCCACAGGGGGCTCTGGCTACACCTTC | - | TRBJ1-2 | TRBV7-2 | TRBD1
CAISETASLGGYTF | TGTGCCATCAGTGAGACAGCCTCGCTCGGAGGCTACACCTTC | - | TRBJ1-2 | TRBV10-3 | -
CASSSGGYGYTF | TGTGCCAGCAGCTCCGGAGGCTATGGCTACACCTTC | - | TRBJ1-2 | TRBV7-9 | -
CASSFTNTEAFF | TGTGCCAGCAGTTTCACAAACACTGAAGCTTTCTTT | - | TRBJ1-1 | TRBV28 | -
CASSPPAAGRGQETQYF | TGTGCCAGCTCACCACCGGCGGCGGGGCGGGGACAAGAGACCCAGTACTTC | - | TRBJ2-5 | TRBV18 | -
CASSLTAFSYEQYF | TGCGCCAGCAGCCTAACAGCATTCTCCTACGAGCAGTACTTC | - | TRBJ2-7 | TRBV4-1 | -
CSAPWSREQYF | TGCAGTGCTCCCTGGTCGCGTGAGCAGTACTTC | - | TRBJ2-7 | TRBV20-1 | -
CAVRTGPFETQYF | TGTGCCGTCCGGACAGGGCCATTTGAGACCCAGTACTTC | - | TRBJ2-5 | TRBV7-2 | TRBD1
CASSLDRGTYEQYF | TGCGCCAGCAGTCTCGACAGGGGAACCTACGAGCAGTACTTC | - | TRBJ2-7 | TRBV4-3 | TRBD1
CATGQNTEAFF | TGTGCCACGGGACAGAACACTGAAGCTTTCTTT | - | TRBJ1-1 | TRBV10-3 | -
CSAGLALSTDTQYF | TGCAGCGCTGGACTAGCCTTGAGCACAGATACGCAGTATTTT | - | TRBJ2-3 | TRBV29-1 | TRBD2
CSVEGGGGPTDTQYF | TGCAGCGTTGAAGGAGGCGGGGGGCCCACAGATACGCAGTATTTT | - | TRBJ2-3 | TRBV29-1 | TRBD2
CASSIDTGPRGNTIYF | TGTGCCAGCAGCATCGACACAGGGCCCCGAGGAAACACCATATATTTT | - | TRBJ1-3 | TRBV11-2 | -
CASSTGQGGTNYGYTF | TGTGCCAGCAGCACGGGACAGGGAGGGACTAACTATGGCTACACCTTC | - | TRBJ1-2 | TRBV3-1/TRBV3-2 | TRBD1
CASSPDRGANVLTF | TGTGCCAGCAGCCCGGACAGGGGGGCCAACGTCCTGACTTTC | - | TRBJ2-6 | TRBV7-8 | TRBD1
CASSPQGWDGYTF | TGTGCCAGCAGCCCTCAGGGATGGGATGGCTACACCTTC | - | TRBJ1-2 | TRBV9 | -
CASNNRGGTEAFF | TGCGCCAGCAACAACAGGGGAGGCACTGAAGCTTTCTTT | - | TRBJ1-1 | TRBV5-1 | TRBD1
CASSSRLAINTNEQFF | TGTGCTAGCAGCTCCCGACTAGCGATCAATACTAATGAGCAGTTCTTC | - | TRBJ2-1 | TRBV7-7 | TRBD2